This record concerns one T cell receptor (beta chain) sequence. The antigen remains unidentified. PCR employed 60 Vbeta and 13 Jbeta primers. The repertoire was sequenced with immunoSEQ multiplex PCR; TCRdb's copy has only in-frame clones and lacks some. This repertoire includes 75,000 to 95,000 clones. This record comes from a study of cytomegalovirus exposure and HLA in healthy donors. As for the study in general: The Caucasian-associated ancestry cluster contained roughly four fifths of the approximately 400 genotyped donors.

The study's findings and limits: There were around 160 TCR beta chains listed as cytomegalovirus-associated. Immune exposure information available was restricted to CMV serostatus. Sequencing artifact likely explains a cluster of highly shared sequence variants.

Sample: PBMCs. The receptor's source is a girl aged 10 to 17 in good health and CMV-seropositive.

The DNA for the CDR3 is TGTGCCAGTAGTGGCCAGACTAGCTTGACAGATACGCAGTATTTT. Translated, it gives CASSGQTSLTDTQYF. The chain uses TRBV19 and TRBJ2-3; 7 nucleotides align to TRBD2. This CDR3 has 15 residues. CDR1 and CDR2 from the germline V gene are LNHDA and SQIVND (reference sequence). J was trimmed by 3 bases and V by 5 bases; bases with no gene match: 8.